This record concerns one TCR beta chain sequence. Here immunoSEQ multiplex PCR was the method, and the copy in TCRdb shows in-frame clones only, minus some. The data hold 80,000 to 100,000 clones, with 70% to 85% observed a single time. Germline CDR1 and CDR2: PRHDT and FYEKMQ (reference sequence). Trimming took off 5 bases at V and 4 bases at J, with 3 bases between the two ends. This CDR3 contains 11 residues. These data come from a study of blood T cell repertoires in COVID-19. Sequences were obtained from peripheral blood. This clonotype originated in a man between 70 and 80 years old with active or convalescent COVID-19. V gene TRBV13 combines with J gene TRBJ2-1; D ambiguous. The CDR3 sequence is CASSQYNEQFF. CDR3 coding DNA: TGTGCCAGCAGCCAATACAATGAGCAGTTCTTC.